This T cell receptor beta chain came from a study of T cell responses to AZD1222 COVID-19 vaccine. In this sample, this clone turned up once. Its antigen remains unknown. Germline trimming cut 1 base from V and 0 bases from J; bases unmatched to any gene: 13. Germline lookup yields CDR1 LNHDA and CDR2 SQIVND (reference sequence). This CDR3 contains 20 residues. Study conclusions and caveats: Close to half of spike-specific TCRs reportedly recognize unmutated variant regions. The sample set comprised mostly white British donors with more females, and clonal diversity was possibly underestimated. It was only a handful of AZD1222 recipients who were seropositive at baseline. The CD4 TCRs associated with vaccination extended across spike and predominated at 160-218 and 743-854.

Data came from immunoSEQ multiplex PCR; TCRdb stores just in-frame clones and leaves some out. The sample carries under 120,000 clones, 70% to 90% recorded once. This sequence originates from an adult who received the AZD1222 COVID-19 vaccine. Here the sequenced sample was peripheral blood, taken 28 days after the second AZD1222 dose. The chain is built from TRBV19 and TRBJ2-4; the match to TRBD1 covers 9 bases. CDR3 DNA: TGTGCCAGTAGTATAGCACCCGGGACAGGGTTAACCGTAGCCAAAAACATTCAGTACTTC. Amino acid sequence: CASSIAPGTGLTVAKNIQYF.